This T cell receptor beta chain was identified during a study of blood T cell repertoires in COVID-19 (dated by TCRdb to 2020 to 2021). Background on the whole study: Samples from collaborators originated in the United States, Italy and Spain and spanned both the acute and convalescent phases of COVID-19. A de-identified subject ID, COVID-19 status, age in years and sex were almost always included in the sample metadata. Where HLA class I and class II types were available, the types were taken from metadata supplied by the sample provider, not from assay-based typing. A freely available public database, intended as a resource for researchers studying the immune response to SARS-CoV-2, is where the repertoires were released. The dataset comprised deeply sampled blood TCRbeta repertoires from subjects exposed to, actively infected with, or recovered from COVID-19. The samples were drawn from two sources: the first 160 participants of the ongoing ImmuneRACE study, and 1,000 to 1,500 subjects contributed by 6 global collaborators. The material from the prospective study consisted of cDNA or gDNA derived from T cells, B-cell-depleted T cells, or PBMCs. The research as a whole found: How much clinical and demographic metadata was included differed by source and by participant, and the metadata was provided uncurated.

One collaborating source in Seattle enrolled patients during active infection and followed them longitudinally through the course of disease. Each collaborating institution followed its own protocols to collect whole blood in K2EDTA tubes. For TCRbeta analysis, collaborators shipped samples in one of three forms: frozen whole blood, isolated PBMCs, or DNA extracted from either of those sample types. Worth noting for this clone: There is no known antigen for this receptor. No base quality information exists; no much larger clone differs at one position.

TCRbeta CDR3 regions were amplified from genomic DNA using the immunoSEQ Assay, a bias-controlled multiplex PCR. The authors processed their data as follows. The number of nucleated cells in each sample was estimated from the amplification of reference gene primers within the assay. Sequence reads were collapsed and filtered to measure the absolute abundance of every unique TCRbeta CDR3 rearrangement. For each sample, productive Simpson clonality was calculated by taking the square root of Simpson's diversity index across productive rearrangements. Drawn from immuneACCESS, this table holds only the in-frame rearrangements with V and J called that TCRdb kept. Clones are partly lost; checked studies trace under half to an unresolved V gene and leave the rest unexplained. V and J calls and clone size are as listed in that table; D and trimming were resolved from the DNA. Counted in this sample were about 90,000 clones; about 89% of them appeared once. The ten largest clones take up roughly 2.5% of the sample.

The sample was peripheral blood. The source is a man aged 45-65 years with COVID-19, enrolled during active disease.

The base sequence is TGTGCCAGCAGCTTTTACTCGTATAATTCACCCCTCCACTTT. It specifies CASSFYSYNSPLHF. The sequence links TRBV7-2 to TRBJ1-6, with an unclear D gene assignment. V and J are truncated by 3 bases and 4 bases respectively, leaving an intervening sequence of 7 bases. CDR1 SGHTA and CDR2 FQGNSA are derived from the germline V gene. From the cysteine up to the phenylalanine, the CDR3 has a length of 14 residues. CDR3 DNA is the only sequence kept; it has 42 bases, read in frame from the first base.